The 8 T cell receptor beta chains in this list originate from one sample, sequenced in a study of shared clonotypes between healthy human individuals. The table came from immunoSEQ multiplex PCR; TCRdb's copy has only in-frame clones and leaves some out. Of roughly 510,000 clones listed, over 75% are singletons. The sample taken for sequencing was PBMCs. These TCRs come from a woman aged 40 to 50 in good health. Some clones in this sample may be carry-over from other donors' samples.

This clone was detected only a few times. This chain links TRBV6-4 with TRBJ2-1; TRBD2 is a possible D gene (5 bases). There are 15 residues in the CDR3. V lost 5 bases, J lost 6 bases, and 17 bases lay in between. Germline CDR1 and CDR2: MRHNA and SNTAGT. The CDR3 region is CASSSSATRGNEQFF. The CDR3 DNA reads TGTGCCAGCAGTTCCAGCGCCACCCGGGGCAATGAGCAGTTCTTC.

As regards this clone: The same CDR3 can be traced to other DNA sequences in this sample. V is TRBV29-1 and J is TRBJ2-2; TRBD1 matches at 7 bases. Germline V gene sequence: CDR1 SQVTM, CDR2 ANQGSEA. The CDR3 totals 14 residues. V lost 5 bases and J lost 0; bases outside the gene matches: 3. CDR3 sequence: CSVKDRTNTGELFF. The CDR3 DNA follows: TGCAGCGTTAAGGACAGGACGAACACCGGGGAGCTGTTTTTT.

The rearrangement uses TRBV6-6 and TRBJ2-1, with D possibly being TRBD1 (5 bases). V lost 6 bases and J 5 bases, leaving 14 bases between the germline ends. The CDR3 spans 14 residues. Germline V gene sequence: CDR1 MNHNY, CDR2 SVGAGI (reference sequence). The CDR3 here is CASSVSTGNNEQFF. The DNA for the CDR3 is TGTGCCAGCAGCGTCAGCACAGGCAACAATGAGCAGTTCTTC.

This chain connects TRBV11-1 to TRBJ2-7, with 10 bases fitting TRBD2. The CDR3 sequence is 17 residues long. V was clipped by 3 bases and J by 0 bases; unmatched bases: 8. Germline values: CDR1 SGHAT, CDR2 FQDESV (reference sequence). CDR3 protein: CASSFGLAEGSSYEQYF. CDR3 coding DNA: TGTGCCAGCAGCTTCGGACTAGCGGAGGGGTCCTCCTACGAGCAGTACTTC. The complete variable domain, with remaining parts taken from reference TRBV11-1 and TRBJ2-7, reads EAEVAQSPRYKITEKSQAVAFWCDPISGHATLYWYRQILGQGPELLVQFQDESVVDDSQLPKDRFSAERLKGVDSTLKIQPAELGDSAMYLCASSFGLAEGSSYEQYFGPGTRLTVT.

This chain links TRBV30 with TRBJ1-5; maybe TRBD1 (5 bases). This CDR3 is built from 13 residues. Germline assignment: CDR1 GTSNPN and CDR2 SVGIG (reference sequence). V lost 3 bases and J 7 bases, leaving 13 bases between the germline ends. The CDR3 sequence: CAWSRDGVQPQHF. CDR3 coding DNA: TGTGCCTGGAGCAGGGACGGGGTACAGCCCCAGCATTTT.

As concerns this clone: This likely reflects a read error, since a far larger clone is one base away. The V and J genes are TRBV2 and TRBJ1-1; TRBD1 is a possible D gene (6 bases). The germline V gene encodes CDR1 SNHLY and CDR2 FYNNEI. There are 12 residues in the CDR3. V lost 11 bases and J lost 2, with 12 bases in between. The CDR3 loop reads CAARGFNTEAFF. As DNA, the CDR3 is TGTGCCGCCAGGGGTTTTAACACTGAAGCTTTCTTT.

This clone was observed a single time. CDR3 DNA: TGTGCCAGCAGTTTAGGGGGCCGAGGGGCCTATGGCTACACCTTC. Its protein is CASSLGGRGAYGYTF. This sequence joins TRBV27 and TRBJ1-2; D possibly corresponds to TRBD1 (6 bases). The CDR3 loop spans 15 amino acids. With 2 bases removed from V and 4 bases from J, the gap between germline ends came to 14 bases. CDR1 and CDR2 from the germline V gene are MNHEY and SMNVEV (reference sequence).

This chain connects TRBV11-3 to TRBJ2-3, with 14 bases fitting TRBD2. Germline V gene sequence: CDR1 SGHNT, CDR2 YENEEA. Trimming at V came to 5 bases and at J to 3 bases, leaving 4 bases not matched to a gene. CDR3 length: 16 residues. DNA of the CDR3: TGTGCCAGCAGCAAAGGGACTAGCGGGAGAACAGATACGCAGTATTTT. Encoded protein: CASSKGTSGRTDTQYF.